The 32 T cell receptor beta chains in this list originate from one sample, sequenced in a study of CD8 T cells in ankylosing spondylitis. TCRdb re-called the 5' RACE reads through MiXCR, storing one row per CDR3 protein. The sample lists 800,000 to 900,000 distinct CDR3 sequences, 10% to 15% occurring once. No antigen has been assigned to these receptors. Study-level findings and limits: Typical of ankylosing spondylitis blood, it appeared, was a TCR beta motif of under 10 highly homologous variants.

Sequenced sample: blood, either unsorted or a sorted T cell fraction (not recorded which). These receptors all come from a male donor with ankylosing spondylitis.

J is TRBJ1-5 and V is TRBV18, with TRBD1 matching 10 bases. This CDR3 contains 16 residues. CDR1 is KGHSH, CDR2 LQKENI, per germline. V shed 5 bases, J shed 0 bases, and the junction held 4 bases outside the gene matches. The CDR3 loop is CASSEDRGHSNQPQHF. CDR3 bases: TGTGCCAGCTCAGAAGACAGGGGGCATAGCAATCAGCCCCAGCATTTT.

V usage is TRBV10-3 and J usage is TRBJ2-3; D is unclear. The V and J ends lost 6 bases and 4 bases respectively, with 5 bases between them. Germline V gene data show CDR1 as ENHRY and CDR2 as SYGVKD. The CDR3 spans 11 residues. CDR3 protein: CAIRNADTQYF. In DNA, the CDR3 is TGTGCCATCAGGAACGCAGATACGCAGTATTTT.

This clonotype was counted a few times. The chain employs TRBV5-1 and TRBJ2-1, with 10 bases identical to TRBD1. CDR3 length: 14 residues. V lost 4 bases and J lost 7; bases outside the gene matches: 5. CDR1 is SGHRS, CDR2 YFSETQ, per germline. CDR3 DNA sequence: TGCGCCAGCAGCCATGACAGGGGGCCGAATGAGCAGTTCTTC. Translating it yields CASSHDRGPNEQFF.

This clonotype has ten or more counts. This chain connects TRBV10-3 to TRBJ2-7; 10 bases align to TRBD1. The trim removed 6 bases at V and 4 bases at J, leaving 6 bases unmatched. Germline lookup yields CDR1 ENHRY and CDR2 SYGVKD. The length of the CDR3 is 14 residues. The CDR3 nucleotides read TGTGCCATCAGCCGGGACAGGGGACGTTACGAGCAGTACTTC. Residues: CAISRDRGRYEQYF.

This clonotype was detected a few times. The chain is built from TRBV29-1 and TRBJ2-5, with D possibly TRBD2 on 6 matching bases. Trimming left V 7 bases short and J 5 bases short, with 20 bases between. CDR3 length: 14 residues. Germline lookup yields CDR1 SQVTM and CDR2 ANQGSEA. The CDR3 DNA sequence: TGCAGCGGCACGGACTATAGTGGGGCGGAGACCCAGTACTTC. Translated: CSGTDYSGAETQYF.

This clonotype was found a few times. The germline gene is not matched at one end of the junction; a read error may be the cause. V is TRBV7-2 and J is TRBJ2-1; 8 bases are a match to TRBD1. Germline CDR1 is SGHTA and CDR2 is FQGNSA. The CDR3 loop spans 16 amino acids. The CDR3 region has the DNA TGTGCCAGCAGCTGGAGTTCGACAGGGGTTAACAATGAGCAGTCCTTC. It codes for CASSWSSTGVNNEQSF.

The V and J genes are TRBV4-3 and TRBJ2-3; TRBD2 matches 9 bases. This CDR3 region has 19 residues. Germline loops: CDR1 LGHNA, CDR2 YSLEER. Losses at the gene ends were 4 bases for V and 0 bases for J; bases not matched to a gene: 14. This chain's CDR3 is CASSLLAGGPLSSTDTQYF. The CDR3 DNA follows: TGCGCCAGCAGCCTCCTGGCGGGGGGGCCCTTATCTAGCACAGATACGCAGTATTTT.

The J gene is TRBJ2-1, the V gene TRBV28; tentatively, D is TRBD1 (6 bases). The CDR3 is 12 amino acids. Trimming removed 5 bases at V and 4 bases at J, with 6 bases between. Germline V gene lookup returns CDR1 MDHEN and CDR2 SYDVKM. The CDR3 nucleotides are TGTGCCAGCAGTGGACAGTACAATGAGCAGTTCTTC. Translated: CASSGQYNEQFF.

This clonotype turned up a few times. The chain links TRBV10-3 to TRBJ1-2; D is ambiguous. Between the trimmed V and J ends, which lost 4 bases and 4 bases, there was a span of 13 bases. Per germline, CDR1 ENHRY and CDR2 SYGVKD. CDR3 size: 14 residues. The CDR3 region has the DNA TGTGCCATCAGTGGAAACATCGGAGGCTATGGCTACACCTTC. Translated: CAISGNIGGYGYTF.

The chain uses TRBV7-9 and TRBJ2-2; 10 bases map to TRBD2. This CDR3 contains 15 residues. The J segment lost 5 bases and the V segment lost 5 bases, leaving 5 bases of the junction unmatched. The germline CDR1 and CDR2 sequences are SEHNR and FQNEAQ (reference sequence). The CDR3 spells CASSPRGLATGELFF. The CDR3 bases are TGTGCCAGCAGCCCCCGGGGACTAGCGACCGGGGAGCTGTTTTTT.

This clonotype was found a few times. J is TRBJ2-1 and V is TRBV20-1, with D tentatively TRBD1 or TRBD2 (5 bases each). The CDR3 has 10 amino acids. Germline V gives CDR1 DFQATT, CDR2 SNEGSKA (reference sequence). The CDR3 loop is CGGRNNEQFF. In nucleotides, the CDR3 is TGCGGGGGTCGGAACAATGAGCAGTTCTTC.

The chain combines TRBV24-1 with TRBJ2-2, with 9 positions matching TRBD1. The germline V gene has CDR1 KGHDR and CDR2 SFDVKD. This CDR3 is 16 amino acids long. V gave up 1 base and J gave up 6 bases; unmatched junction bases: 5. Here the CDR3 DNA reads TGTGCCACCAGTGATTTAGGGACAGGGAAGGCCGGGGAGCTGTTTTTT. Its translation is CATSDLGTGKAGELFF.

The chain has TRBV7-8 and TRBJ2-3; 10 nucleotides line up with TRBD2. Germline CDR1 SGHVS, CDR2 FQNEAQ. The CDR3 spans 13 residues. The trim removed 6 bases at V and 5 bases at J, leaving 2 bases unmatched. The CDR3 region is CASSRLAGDTQYF. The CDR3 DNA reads TGTGCCAGCAGTCGACTAGCGGGAGATACGCAGTATTTT.

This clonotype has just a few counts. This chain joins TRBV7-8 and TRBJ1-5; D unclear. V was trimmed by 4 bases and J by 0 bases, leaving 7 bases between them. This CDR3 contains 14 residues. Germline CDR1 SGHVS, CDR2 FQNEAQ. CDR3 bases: TGTGCCAGCAGCTCCAGCAATAGCAATCAGCCCCAGCATTTT. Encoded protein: CASSSSNSNQPQHF.

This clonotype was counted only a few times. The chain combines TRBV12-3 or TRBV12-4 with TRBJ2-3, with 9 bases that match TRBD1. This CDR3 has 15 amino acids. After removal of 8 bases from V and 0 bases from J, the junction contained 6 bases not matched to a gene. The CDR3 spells CASDGDRASTDTQYF. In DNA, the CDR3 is TGTGCCAGCGATGGGGACAGGGCTAGCACAGATACGCAGTATTTT.

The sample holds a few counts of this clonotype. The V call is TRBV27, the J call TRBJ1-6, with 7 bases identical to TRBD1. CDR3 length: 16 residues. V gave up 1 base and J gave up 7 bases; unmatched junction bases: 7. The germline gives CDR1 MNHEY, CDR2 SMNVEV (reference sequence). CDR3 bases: TGTGCCAGCAGTTTATGGGCAGGGGGAAGGAATTCACCCCTCCACTTT. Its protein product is CASSLWAGGRNSPLHF.

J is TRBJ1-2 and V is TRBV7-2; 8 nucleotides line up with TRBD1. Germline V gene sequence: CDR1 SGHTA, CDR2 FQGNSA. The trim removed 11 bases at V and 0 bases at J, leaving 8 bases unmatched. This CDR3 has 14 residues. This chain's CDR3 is CAAGDRRPNYGYTF. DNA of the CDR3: TGTGCCGCGGGGGACAGGAGGCCTAACTATGGCTACACCTTC.

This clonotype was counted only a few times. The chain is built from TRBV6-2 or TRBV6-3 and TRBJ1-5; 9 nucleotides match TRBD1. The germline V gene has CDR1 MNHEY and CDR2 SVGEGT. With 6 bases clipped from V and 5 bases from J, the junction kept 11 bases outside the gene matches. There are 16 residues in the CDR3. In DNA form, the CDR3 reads TGTGCCAGCAGAAATTACAGGGGGCAATGGGATCAGCCCCAGCATTTT. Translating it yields CASRNYRGQWDQPQHF.

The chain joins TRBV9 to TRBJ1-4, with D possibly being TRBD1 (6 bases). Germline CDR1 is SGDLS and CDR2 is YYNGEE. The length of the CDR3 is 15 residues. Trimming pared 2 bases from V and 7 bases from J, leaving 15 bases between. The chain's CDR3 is CASSVGNRAGEKLFF. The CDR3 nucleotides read TGTGCCAGCAGCGTGGGGAACAGGGCAGGTGAAAAACTGTTTTTT. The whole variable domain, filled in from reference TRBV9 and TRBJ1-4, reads DSGVTQTPKHLITATGQRVTLRCSPRSGDLSVYWYQQSLDQGLQFLIQYYNGEERAKGNILERFSAQQFPDLHSELNLSSLELGDSALYFCASSVGNRAGEKLFFGSGTQLSVL.

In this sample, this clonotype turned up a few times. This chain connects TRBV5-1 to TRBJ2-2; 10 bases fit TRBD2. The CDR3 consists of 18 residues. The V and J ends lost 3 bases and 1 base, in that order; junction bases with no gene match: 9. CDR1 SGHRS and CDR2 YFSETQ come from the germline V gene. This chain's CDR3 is CASSSTLAGGWNTGELFF. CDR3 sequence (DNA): TGCGCCAGCAGCTCCACCTTAGCGGGAGGATGGAACACCGGGGAGCTGTTTTTT.

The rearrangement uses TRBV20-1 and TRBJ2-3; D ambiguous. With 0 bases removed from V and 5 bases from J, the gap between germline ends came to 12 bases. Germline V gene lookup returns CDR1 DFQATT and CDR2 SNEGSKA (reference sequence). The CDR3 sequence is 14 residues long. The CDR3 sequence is CSARDYREGDTQYF. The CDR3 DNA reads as TGCAGTGCTAGAGATTATAGGGAAGGAGATACGCAGTATTTT.

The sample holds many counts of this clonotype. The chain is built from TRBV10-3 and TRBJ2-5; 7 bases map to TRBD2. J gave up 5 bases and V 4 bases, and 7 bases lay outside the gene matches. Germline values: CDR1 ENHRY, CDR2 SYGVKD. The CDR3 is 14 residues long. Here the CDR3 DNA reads TGTGCCATCAGTGCGGCGGGGGAAGGGGAGACCCAGTACTTC. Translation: CAISAAGEGETQYF.

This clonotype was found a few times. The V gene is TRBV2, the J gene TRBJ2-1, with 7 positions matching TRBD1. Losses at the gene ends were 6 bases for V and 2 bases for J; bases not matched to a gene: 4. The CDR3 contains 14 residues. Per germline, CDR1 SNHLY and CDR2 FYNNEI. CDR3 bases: TGTGCCAGCAGCCAGGGGGTGGCCTACAATGAGCAGTTCTTC. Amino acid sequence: CASSQGVAYNEQFF. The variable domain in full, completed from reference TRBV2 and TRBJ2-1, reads EPEVTQTPSHQVTQMGQEVILRCVPISNHLYFYWYRQILGQKVEFLVSFYNNEISEKSEIFDDQFSVERPDGSNFTLKIRSTKLEDSAMYFCASSQGVAYNEQFFGPGTRLTVL.

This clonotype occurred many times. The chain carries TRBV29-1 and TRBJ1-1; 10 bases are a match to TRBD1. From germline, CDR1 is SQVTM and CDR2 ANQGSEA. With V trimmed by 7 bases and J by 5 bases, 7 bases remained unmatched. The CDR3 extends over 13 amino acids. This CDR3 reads CSAQDRGATEAFF. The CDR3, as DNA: TGCAGCGCCCAGGACAGGGGGGCGACTGAAGCTTTCTTT.

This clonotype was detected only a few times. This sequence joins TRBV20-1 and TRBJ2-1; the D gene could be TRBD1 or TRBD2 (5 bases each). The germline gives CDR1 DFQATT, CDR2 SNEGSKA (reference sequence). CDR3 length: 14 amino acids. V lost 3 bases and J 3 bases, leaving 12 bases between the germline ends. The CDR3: CSASQTGRYNEQFF. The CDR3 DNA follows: TGCAGTGCTAGTCAAACGGGACGCTACAATGAGCAGTTCTTC.

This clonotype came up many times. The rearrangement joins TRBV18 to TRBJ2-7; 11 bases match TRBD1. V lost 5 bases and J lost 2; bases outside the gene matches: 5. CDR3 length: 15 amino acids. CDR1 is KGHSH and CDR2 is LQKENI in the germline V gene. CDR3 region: CASSSRDRGTYEQYF. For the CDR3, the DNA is TGTGCCAGCTCATCCAGGGACAGGGGGACCTACGAGCAGTACTTC. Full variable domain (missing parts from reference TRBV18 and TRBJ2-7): NAGVMQNPRHLVRRRGQEARLRCSPMKGHSHVYWYRQLPEEGLKFMVYLQKENIIDESGMPKERFSAEFPKEGPSILRIQQVVRGDSAAYFCASSSRDRGTYEQYFGPGTRLTVT.

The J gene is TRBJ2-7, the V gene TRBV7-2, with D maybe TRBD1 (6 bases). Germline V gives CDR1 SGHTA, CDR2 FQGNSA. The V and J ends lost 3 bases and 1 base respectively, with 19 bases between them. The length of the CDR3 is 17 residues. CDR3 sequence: CASSFISGTHFSYEQYF. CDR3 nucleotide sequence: TGTGCCAGCAGCTTTATTTCCGGGACACACTTTTCCTACGAGCAGTACTTC.

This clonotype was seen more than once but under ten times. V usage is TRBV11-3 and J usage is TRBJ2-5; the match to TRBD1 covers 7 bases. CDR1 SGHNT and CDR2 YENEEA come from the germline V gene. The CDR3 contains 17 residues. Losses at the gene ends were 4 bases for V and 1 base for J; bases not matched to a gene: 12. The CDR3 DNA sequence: TGTGCCAGCAGCTCGGGAACCCAACGGGACAGCCAAGAGACCCAGTACTTC. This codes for CASSSGTQRDSQETQYF.

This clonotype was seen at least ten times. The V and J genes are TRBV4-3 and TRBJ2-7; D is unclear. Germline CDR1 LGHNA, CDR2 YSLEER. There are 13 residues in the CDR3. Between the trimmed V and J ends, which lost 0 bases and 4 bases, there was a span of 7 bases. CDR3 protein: CASSQELGYEQYF. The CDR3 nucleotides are TGCGCCAGCAGCCAAGAGCTAGGATACGAGCAGTACTTC.

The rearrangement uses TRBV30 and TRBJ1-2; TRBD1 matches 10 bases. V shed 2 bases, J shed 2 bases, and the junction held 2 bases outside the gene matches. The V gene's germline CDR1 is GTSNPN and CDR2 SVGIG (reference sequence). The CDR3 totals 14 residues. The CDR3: CAWSRGQGNYGYTF. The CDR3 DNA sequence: TGTGCCTGGAGTAGGGGACAGGGGAACTATGGCTACACCTTC.

The CDR3 here is CASSSTRDGYYEQYF. DNA for the CDR3: TGCGCCAGCAGCTCTACTAGGGACGGATACTACGAGCAGTACTTC. V gene TRBV4-3 combines with J gene TRBJ2-7; tentatively, D is TRBD1 or TRBD2 (5 bases each). CDR3 length: 15 residues. Germline V gene sequence: CDR1 LGHNA, CDR2 YSLEER. Trimming removed 5 bases at V and 3 bases at J, with 17 bases between.

The CDR3, as DNA: TGCGCCAGCAGCCTGGAACCGGGACAGGGTGTGTACGAGCAGTACTTC. Translation: CASSLEPGQGVYEQYF. The chain combines TRBV5-1 with TRBJ2-7, with 9 bases fitting TRBD1. Germline values: CDR1 SGHRS, CDR2 YFSETQ. The J segment lost 4 bases and the V segment lost 4 bases, leaving 12 bases of the junction unmatched. CDR3 size: 16 residues.